Included here is one TCR beta chain sequence, with context. Its target is not known. This record belongs to a study of neoadjuvant anti-PD-1 for oral cavity cancer. Whole-study results and caveats: PBMC Gini-index clonality exceeded responders' in non-responders post-nivolumab.

Method: immunoSEQ multiplex PCR; TCRdb's copy keeps in-frame clones and lacks some. The sample records some 14,000 clones, less than 75% being singletons. Germline V gene lookup returns CDR1 MDHEN and CDR2 SYDVKM. This CDR3 is 13 amino acids long. J lost 1 base, V lost 9 bases, and 6 bases had no gene match. Time point: after neoadjuvant nivolumab, at surgical resection. Analysis of PBMCs was direct, with no culture step. The TCR comes from a person aged 35-79 years with oral cavity squamous cell carcinoma. V usage is TRBV28 and J usage is TRBJ2-7; TRBD1 aligns across 7 bases. Specimen: PBMCs, collected after nivolumab (anti-PD-1) treatment. CDR3 coding DNA: TGTGCCAGTTTGGACAGGACATCCTACGAGCAGTACTTC. Amino acid sequence: CASLDRTSYEQYF.